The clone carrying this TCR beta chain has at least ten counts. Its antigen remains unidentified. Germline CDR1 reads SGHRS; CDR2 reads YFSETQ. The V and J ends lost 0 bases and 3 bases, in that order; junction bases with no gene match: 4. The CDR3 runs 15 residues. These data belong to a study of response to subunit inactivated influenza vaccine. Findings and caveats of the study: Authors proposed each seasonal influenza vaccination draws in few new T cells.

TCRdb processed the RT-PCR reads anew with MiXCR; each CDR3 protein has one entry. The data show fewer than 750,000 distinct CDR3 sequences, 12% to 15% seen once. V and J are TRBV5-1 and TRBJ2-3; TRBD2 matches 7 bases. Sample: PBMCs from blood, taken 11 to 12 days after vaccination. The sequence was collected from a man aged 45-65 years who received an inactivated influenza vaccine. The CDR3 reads CASSLDGGRTDTQYF. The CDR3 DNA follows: TGCGCCAGCAGCTTGGACGGGGGGAGGACAGATACGCAGTATTTT. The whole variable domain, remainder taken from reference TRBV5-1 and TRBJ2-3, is KAGVTQTPRYLIKTRGQQVTLSCSPISGHRSVSWYQQTPGQGLQFLFEYFSETQRNKGNFPGRFSGRQFSNSRSEMNVSTLELGDSALYLCASSLDGGRTDTQYFGPGTRLTVL.